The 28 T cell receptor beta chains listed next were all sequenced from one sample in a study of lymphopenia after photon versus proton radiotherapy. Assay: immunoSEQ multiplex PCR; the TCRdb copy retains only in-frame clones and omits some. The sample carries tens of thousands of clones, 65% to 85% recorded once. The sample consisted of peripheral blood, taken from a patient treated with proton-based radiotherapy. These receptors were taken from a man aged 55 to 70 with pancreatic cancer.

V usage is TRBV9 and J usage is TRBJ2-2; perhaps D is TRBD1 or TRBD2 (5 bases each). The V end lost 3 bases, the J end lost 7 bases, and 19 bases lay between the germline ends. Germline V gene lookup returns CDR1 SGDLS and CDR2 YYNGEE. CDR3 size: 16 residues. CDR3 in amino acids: CASSASGTLSGGELFF. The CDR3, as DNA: TGTGCCAGCAGCGCTTCCGGGACCCTATCGGGCGGGGAGCTGTTTTTT.

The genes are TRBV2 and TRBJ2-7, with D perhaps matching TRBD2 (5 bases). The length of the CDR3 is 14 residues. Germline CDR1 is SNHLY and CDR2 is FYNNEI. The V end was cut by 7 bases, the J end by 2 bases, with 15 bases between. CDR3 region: CASNGMRVPYEQYF. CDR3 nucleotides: TGTGCCAGCAATGGTATGCGGGTACCCTACGAGCAGTACTTC.

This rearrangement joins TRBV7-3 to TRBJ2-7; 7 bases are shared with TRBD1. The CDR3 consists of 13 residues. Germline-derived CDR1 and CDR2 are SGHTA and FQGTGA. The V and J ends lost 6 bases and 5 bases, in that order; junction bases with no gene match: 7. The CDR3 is CASSLIGGDEQYF. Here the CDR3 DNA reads TGTGCCAGCAGTCTAATAGGGGGCGACGAGCAGTACTTC.

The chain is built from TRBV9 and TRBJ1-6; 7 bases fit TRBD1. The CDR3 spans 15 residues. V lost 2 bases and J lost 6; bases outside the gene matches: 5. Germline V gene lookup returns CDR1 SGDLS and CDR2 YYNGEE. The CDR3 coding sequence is TGTGCCAGCAGCGTCAGGGAGGGGGCTAATTCACCCCTCCACTTT. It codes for CASSVREGANSPLHF.

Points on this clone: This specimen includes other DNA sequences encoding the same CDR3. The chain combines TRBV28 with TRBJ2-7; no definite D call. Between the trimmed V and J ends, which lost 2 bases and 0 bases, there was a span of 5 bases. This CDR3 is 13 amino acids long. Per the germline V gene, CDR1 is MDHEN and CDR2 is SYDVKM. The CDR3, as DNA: TGTGCCAGCAGTTTAGGGAACTCCTACGAGCAGTACTTC. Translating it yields CASSLGNSYEQYF.

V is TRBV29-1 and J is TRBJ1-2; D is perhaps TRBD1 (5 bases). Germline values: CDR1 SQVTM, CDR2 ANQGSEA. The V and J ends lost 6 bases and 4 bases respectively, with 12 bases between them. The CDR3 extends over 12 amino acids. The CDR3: CSVETETYGYTF. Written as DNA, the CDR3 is TGCAGCGTCGAGACAGAAACCTATGGCTACACCTTC.

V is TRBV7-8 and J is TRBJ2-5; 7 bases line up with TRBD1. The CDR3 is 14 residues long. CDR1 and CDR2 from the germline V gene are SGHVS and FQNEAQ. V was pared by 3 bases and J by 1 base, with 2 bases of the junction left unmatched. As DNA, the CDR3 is TGTGCCAGCAGCTTGGGACAGATCCAAGAGACCCAGTACTTC. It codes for CASSLGQIQETQYF.

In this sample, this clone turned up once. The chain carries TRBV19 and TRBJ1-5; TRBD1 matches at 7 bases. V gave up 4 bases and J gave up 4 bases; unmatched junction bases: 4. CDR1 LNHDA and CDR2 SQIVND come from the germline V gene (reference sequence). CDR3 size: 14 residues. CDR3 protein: CASSRQGGNQPQHF. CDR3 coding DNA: TGTGCCAGTAGTAGACAGGGTGGAAATCAGCCCCAGCATTTT.

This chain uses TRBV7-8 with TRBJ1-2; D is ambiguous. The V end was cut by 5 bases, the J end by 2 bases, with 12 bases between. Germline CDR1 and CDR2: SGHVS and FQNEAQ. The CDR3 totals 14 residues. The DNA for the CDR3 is TGTGCCAGCAGCCGACAAGTCAAAAACTATGGCTACACCTTC. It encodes CASSRQVKNYGYTF.

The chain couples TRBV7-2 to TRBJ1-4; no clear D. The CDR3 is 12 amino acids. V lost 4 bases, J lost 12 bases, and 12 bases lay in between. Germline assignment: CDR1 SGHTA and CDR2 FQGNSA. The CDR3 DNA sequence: TGTGCCAGCAGCTCGCCGACACAGCAACTGTTTTTT. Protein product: CASSSPTQQLFF.

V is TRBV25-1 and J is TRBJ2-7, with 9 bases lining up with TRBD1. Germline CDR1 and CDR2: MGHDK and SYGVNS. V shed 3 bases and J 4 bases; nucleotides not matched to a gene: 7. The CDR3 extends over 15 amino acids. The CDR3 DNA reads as TGTGCCAGCAGTGATGCGAGGACAGGGGCGTACGAGCAGTACTTC. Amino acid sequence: CASSDARTGAYEQYF.

Here the CDR3 DNA reads TGCAGTGCTGTACCCTTTGACGAGCAGTACTTC. This codes for CSAVPFDEQYF. This chain uses TRBV20-1 with TRBJ2-5; D not certain. The J call may be wrong; the DNA end is better matched by TRBJ2-7. The V gene's germline CDR1 is DFQATT and CDR2 SNEGSKA (reference sequence). This CDR3 comprises 11 residues.

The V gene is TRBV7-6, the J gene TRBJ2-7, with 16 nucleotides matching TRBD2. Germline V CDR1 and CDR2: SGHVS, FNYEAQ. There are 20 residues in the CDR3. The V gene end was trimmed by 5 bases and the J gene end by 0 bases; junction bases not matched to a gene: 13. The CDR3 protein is CASSPVAGTSGRVSSYEQYF. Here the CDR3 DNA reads TGTGCCAGCAGCCCGGTCGCGGGGACTAGCGGGAGGGTGAGCTCCTACGAGCAGTACTTC.

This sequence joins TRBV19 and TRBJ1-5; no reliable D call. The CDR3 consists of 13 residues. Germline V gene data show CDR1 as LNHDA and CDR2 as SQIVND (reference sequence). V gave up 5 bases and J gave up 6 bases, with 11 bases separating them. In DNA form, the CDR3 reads TGTGCCAGTAGTGAGGGCTCCGGTCAGCCCCAGCATTTT. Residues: CASSEGSGQPQHF.

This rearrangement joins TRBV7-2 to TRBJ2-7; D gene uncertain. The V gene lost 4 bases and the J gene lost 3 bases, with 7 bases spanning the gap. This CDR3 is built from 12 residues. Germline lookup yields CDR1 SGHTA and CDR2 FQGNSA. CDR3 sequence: CASSYLHYEQYF. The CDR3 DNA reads TGTGCCAGCAGCTACCTGCACTACGAGCAGTACTTC.

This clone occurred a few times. CDR3 in DNA: TGTGCCAGCAGCGTAGGGAGTGAGCAGTTCTTC. This encodes CASSVGSEQFF. The V gene is TRBV9, the J gene TRBJ2-1; D call uncertain. The CDR3 spans 11 residues. Trimming removed 0 bases from V and 9 bases from J, with 4 bases in between. Germline V gene lookup returns CDR1 SGDLS and CDR2 YYNGEE.

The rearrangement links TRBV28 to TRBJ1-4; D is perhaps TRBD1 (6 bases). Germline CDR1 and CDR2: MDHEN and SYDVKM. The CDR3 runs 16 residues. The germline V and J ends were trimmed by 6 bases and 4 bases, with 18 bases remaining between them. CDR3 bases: TGTGCCAGCAGCTTCTCCACAGGGCCCCTTAATGAAAAACTGTTTTTT. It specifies CASSFSTGPLNEKLFF. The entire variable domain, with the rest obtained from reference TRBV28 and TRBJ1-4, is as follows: DVKVTQSSRYLVKRTGEKVFLECVQDMDHENMFWYRQDPGLGLRLIYFSYDVKMKEKGDIPEGYSVSREKKERFSLILESASTNQTSMYLCASSFSTGPLNEKLFFGSGTQLSVL.

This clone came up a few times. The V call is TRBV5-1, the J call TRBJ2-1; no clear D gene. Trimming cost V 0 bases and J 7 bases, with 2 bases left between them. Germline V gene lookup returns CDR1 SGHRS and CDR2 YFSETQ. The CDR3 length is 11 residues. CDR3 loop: CASSLANEQFF. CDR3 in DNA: TGCGCCAGCAGCTTGGCGAATGAGCAGTTCTTC.

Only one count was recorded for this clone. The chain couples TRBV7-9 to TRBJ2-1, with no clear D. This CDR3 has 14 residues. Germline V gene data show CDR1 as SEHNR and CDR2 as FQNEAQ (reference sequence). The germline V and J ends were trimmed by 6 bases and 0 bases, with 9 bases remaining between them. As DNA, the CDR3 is TGTGCCAGCAGTCCCGATGGCTCCTACAATGAGCAGTTCTTC. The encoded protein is CASSPDGSYNEQFF.

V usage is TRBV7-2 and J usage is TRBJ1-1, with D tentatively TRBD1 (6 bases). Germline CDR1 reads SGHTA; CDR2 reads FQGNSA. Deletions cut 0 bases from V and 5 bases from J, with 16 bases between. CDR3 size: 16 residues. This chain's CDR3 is CASSLALVGGGTEAFF. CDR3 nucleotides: TGTGCCAGCAGCTTAGCGTTAGTAGGGGGTGGGACTGAAGCTTTCTTT.

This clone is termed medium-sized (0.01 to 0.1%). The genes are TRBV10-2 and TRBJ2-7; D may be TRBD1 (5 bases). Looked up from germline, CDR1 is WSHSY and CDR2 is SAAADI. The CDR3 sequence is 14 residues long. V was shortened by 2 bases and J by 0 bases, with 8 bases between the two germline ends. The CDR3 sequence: CASSEQDNSYEQYF. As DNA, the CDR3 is TGCGCCAGCAGTGAGCAGGACAACTCCTACGAGCAGTACTTC.

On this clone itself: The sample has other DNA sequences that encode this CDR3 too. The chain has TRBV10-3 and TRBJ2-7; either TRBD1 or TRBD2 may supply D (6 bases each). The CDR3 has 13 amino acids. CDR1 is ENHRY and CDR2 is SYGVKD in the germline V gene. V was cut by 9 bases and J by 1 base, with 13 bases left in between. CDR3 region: CAIRGRLSYEQYF. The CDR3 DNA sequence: TGTGCCATAAGGGGGAGGCTATCCTACGAGCAGTACTTC.

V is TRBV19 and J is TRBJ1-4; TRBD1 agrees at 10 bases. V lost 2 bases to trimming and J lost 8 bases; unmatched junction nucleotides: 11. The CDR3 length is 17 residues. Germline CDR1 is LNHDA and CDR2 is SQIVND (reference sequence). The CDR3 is CASSIRGTGETGEKLFF. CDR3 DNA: TGTGCCAGTAGTATAAGAGGGACAGGGGAAACTGGAGAAAAACTGTTTTTT.

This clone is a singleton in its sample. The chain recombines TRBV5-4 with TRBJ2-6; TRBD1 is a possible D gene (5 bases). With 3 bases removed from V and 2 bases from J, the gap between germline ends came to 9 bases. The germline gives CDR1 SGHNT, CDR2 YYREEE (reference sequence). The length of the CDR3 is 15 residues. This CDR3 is CASSSTGTGANVLTF. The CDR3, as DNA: TGTGCCAGCAGCTCCACAGGTACTGGGGCCAACGTCCTGACTTTC.

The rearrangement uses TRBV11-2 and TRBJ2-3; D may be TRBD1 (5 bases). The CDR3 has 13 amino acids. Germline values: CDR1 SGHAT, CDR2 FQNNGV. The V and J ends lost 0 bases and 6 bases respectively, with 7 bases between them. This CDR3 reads CASSLDRVDTQYF. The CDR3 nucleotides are TGTGCCAGCAGCTTAGACAGGGTGGATACGCAGTATTTT. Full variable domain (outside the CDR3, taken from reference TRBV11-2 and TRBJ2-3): EAGVAQSPRYKIIEKRQSVAFWCNPISGHATLYWYQQILGQGPKLLIQFQNNGVVDDSQLPKDRFSAERLKGVDSTLKIQPAKLEDSAVYLCASSLDRVDTQYFGPGTRLTVL.

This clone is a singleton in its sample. CDR3 amino acids: CASSLASGRNIQYF. The CDR3 region has the DNA TGTGCCAGCAGTTTGGCTAGCGGGAGAAACATTCAGTACTTC. V and J are TRBV28 and TRBJ2-4, with 10 positions matching TRBD2. V lost 3 bases to trimming and J lost 6 bases; unmatched junction nucleotides: 2. The germline gives CDR1 MDHEN, CDR2 SYDVKM. This CDR3 region has 14 residues.

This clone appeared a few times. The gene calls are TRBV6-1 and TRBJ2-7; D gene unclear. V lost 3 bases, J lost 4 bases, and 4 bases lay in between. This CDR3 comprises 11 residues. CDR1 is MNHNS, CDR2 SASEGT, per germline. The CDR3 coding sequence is TGTGCCAGCAGTGATGCATACGAGCAGTACTTC. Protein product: CASSDAYEQYF.

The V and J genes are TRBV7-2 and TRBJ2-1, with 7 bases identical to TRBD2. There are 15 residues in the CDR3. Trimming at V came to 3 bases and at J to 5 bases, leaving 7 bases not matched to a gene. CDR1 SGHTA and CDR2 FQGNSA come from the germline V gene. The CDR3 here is CASSLIKTSNNEQFF. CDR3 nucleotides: TGTGCCAGCAGCTTGATTAAGACTAGCAACAATGAGCAGTTCTTC.